This T cell receptor (beta chain) was sequenced for a study of T cells after yellow fever vaccination. V lost 4 bases and J lost 7; bases outside the gene matches: 11. There are 16 residues in the CDR3. Germline V CDR1 and CDR2: SGHTA, FQGNSA. Study outcomes and limitations: The CD4 and CD8 compartments had a small share of their clonotypes in common. Peak timing came faster in the weaker secondary response, day 5 versus 15.

As regards this clonotype: Its antigen remains unknown.

Template switching with 5'RACE generated the TCR cDNA and added a universal primer site and UMIs. Via MiXCR, TCRdb re-called the 5' RACE reads, giving one row per CDR3 protein. The sample gives some 340,000 distinct CDR3 sequences, 9.5% to 12% of which show up once; about 3.5% is in the top ten. This chain links TRBV7-2 with TRBJ1-4, with 8 bases that match TRBD1. The sequence was obtained from a man younger than 35 who received the YFV17D yellow fever vaccine. Sequenced here: CD4+ T cells sorted from PBMCs, sampled 45 days after the yellow fever booster vaccination. This CDR3 is CASSYGQGGAGEKLFF. In DNA, the CDR3 is TGTGCCAGCAGCTATGGACAGGGCGGTGCCGGTGAAAAACTGTTTTTT.